The present TCR beta chain was sequenced within a study of metastatic and nonmetastatic thyroid tumors. For the study at large: Both malignant and benign thyroid patients supplied peripheral blood and tumor or nodule tissue samples, across which the repertoires of these patients were then compared. General study points: Benign nodules reportedly had significantly lower TCR beta diversity than malignant thyroid tumors in blood and tumor.

In the original workflow: The distant-metastasis classifier for papillary thyroid cancer was built from CDR3 differences across clinicopathological groups. TCRdb re-called clones from the PCR reads using MiXCR. Clone size and V and J calls follow TCRdb, not the original study. There are 45,000 to 65,000 clones in the sample; roughly 20% occur only once, and more than 3.5% lies in the top ten. This clone was seen ten or more times. The target antigen is unknown. The germline V gene has CDR1 DFQATT and CDR2 SNEGSKA (reference sequence). The CDR3 is made up of 13 amino acids. V was cut by 2 bases and J by 0 bases, with 5 bases left in between. Patients had received no treatment of any kind before thyroid surgery.

The sequence derives from a female donor with papillary thyroid cancer or a benign thyroid nodule (not recorded which). Some clones in this sample may be carry-over from other donors' samples. What was sequenced was blood. The J gene is TRBJ2-1, the V gene TRBV20-1; D is undetermined. CDR3 sequence reads: CSARHDSYNEQFF. The CDR3 region has the DNA TGCAGTGCTAGACATGACTCCTACAATGAGCAGTTCTTC.